A selection of T cell receptor beta chains follows, all from one sample in a study of T cell repertoires in ileal Crohn's disease. Clones were read by immunoSEQ multiplex PCR, and TCRdb kept only the in-frame ones, dropping some. This repertoire shows 8,000 to 8,500 clones, roughly 73% found once; its top ten account for roughly 8.9%. Sample: ileal tissue. The receptors derive from an adult with Crohn's disease. Both conserved end residues are part of each CDR3. The order of the fields is clone size, CDR3 length, V gene, D gene, J gene, CDR3 DNA, CDR3 protein. D genes are given only for firm matches. Expanded clones are given a class, and other clones once, few, many or no size at all.

clone size: .; CDR3 length: 15; V gene: TRBV28; D gene: TRBD1; J gene: TRBJ1-2; CDR3 DNA: TGTGCCAGCAGCCCAATCCGGACAGGGAAATATGGCTACACCTTC; CDR3 protein: CASSPIRTGKYGYTF
clone size: .; CDR3 length: 15; V gene: TRBV11-2; D gene: TRBD2; J gene: TRBJ2-3; CDR3 DNA: TGTGCCAGCAGCTTGGGGGGGACTAGCGCATATACGCAGTATTTT; CDR3 protein: CASSLGGTSAYTQYF
clone size: .; CDR3 length: 14; V gene: TRBV27; D gene: .; J gene: TRBJ1-5; CDR3 DNA: TGTGCCAGCAGTTTAAGAGAAAGCAATCAGCCCCAGCATTTT; CDR3 protein: CASSLRESNQPQHF
clone size: .; CDR3 length: 15; V gene: TRBV9; D gene: TRBD1; J gene: TRBJ1-2; CDR3 DNA: TGTGCCAGCAGCCCGTCCCGGGACAGGGCCTATGGCTACACCTTC; CDR3 protein: CASSPSRDRAYGYTF
clone size: .; CDR3 length: 13; V gene: TRBV2; D gene: .; J gene: TRBJ1-6; CDR3 DNA: TGTGCCAGCAGTGAGACAGATAATTCACCCCTCCACTTT; CDR3 protein: CASSETDNSPLHF
clone size: .; CDR3 length: 16; V gene: TRBV7-2; D gene: TRBD2; J gene: TRBJ2-1; CDR3 DNA: TGTGCCAGCAGCTTAGGAGCGGGGGGTCCTTTGAATGAGCAGTTCTTC; CDR3 protein: CASSLGAGGPLNEQFF
clone size: few; CDR3 length: 13; V gene: TRBV9; D gene: .; J gene: TRBJ2-5; CDR3 DNA: TGTGCCAGCAGCCCTAACTACCAAGAGACCCAGTACTTC; CDR3 protein: CASSPNYQETQYF
clone size: few; CDR3 length: 17; V gene: TRBV18; D gene: .; J gene: TRBJ1-2; CDR3 DNA: TGTGCCAGCTCACCCCTCGGGGTAGAGACCACCGCAGATGGCTACACCTTC; CDR3 protein: CASSPLGVETTADGYTF
clone size: few; CDR3 length: 16; V gene: TRBV4-2; D gene: TRBD1; J gene: TRBJ1-2; CDR3 DNA: TGTGCCAGCAGCCAACAATTTGGGACAGTGGGCTATGGCTACACCTTC; CDR3 protein: CASSQQFGTVGYGYTF
clone size: .; CDR3 length: 18; V gene: TRBV7-8; D gene: .; J gene: TRBJ2-1; CDR3 DNA: TGTGCCAGCAGCTTTGGGTATGGGCGGGTTCTCGGGAACAATGAGCAGTTCTTC; CDR3 protein: CASSFGYGRVLGNNEQFF
clone size: large; CDR3 length: 13; V gene: TRBV30; D gene: .; J gene: TRBJ2-2; CDR3 DNA: TGTGCCTGGAGTTGGGGGGTCACCGGGGAGCTGTTTTTT; CDR3 protein: CAWSWGVTGELFF
clone size: .; CDR3 length: 10; V gene: TRBV12-5; D gene: .; J gene: TRBJ2-5; CDR3 DNA: TGTGCTAGCCCGCAAGAGACCCAGTACTTC; CDR3 protein: CASPQETQYF
clone size: medium-sized; CDR3 length: 15; V gene: TRBV2; D gene: TRBD2; J gene: TRBJ2-3; CDR3 DNA: TGTGCCAGGGGTCTAAGCGGGGGGGACGCAGATACGCAGTATTTT; CDR3 protein: CARGLSGGDADTQYF
clone size: once; CDR3 length: 16; V gene: TRBV5-1; D gene: TRBD2; J gene: TRBJ2-2; CDR3 DNA: TGCGCCAGCAGCCTCTATCCCGCGGGGGTTGGCGGGGAGCTGTTTTTT; CDR3 protein: CASSLYPAGVGGELFF
clone size: .; CDR3 length: 13; V gene: TRBV7-2; D gene: TRBD1; J gene: TRBJ2-7; CDR3 DNA: TGCGCCAGCAGCCAAGACAGGGGTCTCGAGCAGTACTTC; CDR3 protein: CASSQDRGLEQYF
clone size: .; CDR3 length: 15; V gene: TRBV5-1; D gene: TRBD2; J gene: TRBJ2-1; CDR3 DNA: TGCGCCAGCAGCGTGTTGACTAGCGGGTACAATGAGCAGTTCTTC; CDR3 protein: CASSVLTSGYNEQFF
clone size: .; CDR3 length: 11; V gene: TRBV6-5; D gene: .; J gene: TRBJ2-7; CDR3 DNA: TGTGCCAGCAGCCCCGGAGGCGAGCAGTACTTC; CDR3 protein: CASSPGGEQYF
clone size: .; CDR3 length: 15; V gene: TRBV7-6; D gene: TRBD1; J gene: TRBJ1-1; CDR3 DNA: TGTGCCAGCAGCTTAGCCCTCGGCCAGGGGGCTGCGGCTTTCTTT; CDR3 protein: CASSLALGQGAAAFF
clone size: .; CDR3 length: 15; V gene: TRBV4-3; D gene: .; J gene: TRBJ2-2; CDR3 DNA: TGCGCCAGCAGCCAACTAGCCGTGAACACCGGGGAGCTGTTTTTT; CDR3 protein: CASSQLAVNTGELFF
clone size: .; CDR3 length: 15; V gene: TRBV28; D gene: TRBD1; J gene: TRBJ2-2; CDR3 DNA: TGTGCCAGCAGTCCTGTTGACAGGGATGACGGGGAGCTGTTTTTT; CDR3 protein: CASSPVDRDDGELFF
clone size: .; CDR3 length: 15; V gene: TRBV7-8; D gene: .; J gene: TRBJ1-6; CDR3 DNA: TGTGCCAGCAGCCGCCAATCGGGCTATAATTCACCCCTCCACTTT; CDR3 protein: CASSRQSGYNSPLHF
clone size: .; CDR3 length: 15; V gene: TRBV9; D gene: TRBD1; J gene: TRBJ1-4; CDR3 DNA: TGTGCCAGCAGCCCCCGGGACAGGGGGGGTGAAAAACTGTTTTTT; CDR3 protein: CASSPRDRGGEKLFF
clone size: .; CDR3 length: 15; V gene: TRBV5-1; D gene: TRBD1; J gene: TRBJ1-6; CDR3 DNA: TGCGCCAGCAGCTGGTCCGGGACAGGGATCTCACCCCTCCACTTT; CDR3 protein: CASSWSGTGISPLHF
clone size: .; CDR3 length: 17; V gene: TRBV21-1; D gene: .; J gene: TRBJ1-4; CDR3 DNA: TGTGCCAGCAGCAAAAGGGGCTTCTTTGGTAAGGCTGAAAAACTGTTTTTT; CDR3 protein: CASSKRGFFGKAEKLFF
clone size: .; CDR3 length: 12; V gene: TRBV27; D gene: .; J gene: TRBJ2-7; CDR3 DNA: TGTGCCAGCAGGCGGGGAGGCTACGAGCAGTACTTC; CDR3 protein: CASRRGGYEQYF
clone size: .; CDR3 length: 15; V gene: TRBV9; D gene: TRBD1; J gene: TRBJ2-2; CDR3 DNA: TGTGCCAGCCAGCCCACAGACAGGGGGACCGGGGAGCTGTTTTTT; CDR3 protein: CASQPTDRGTGELFF
clone size: .; CDR3 length: 12; V gene: TRBV7-2; D gene: TRBD2; J gene: TRBJ2-1; CDR3 DNA: TGTGCCAGCAGCTTAAGGACTAGTGCGCAGTTCTTC; CDR3 protein: CASSLRTSAQFF
clone size: .; CDR3 length: 18; V gene: TRBV28; D gene: TRBD2; J gene: TRBJ2-7; CDR3 DNA: TGTGCCAGCAGTTTATGGCTAGCGGGGGGGCCGGTCTGGTACGAGCAGTACTTC; CDR3 protein: CASSLWLAGGPVWYEQYF
clone size: .; CDR3 length: 13; V gene: TRBV5-6; D gene: .; J gene: TRBJ2-2; CDR3 DNA: TGTGCCAGCAGATTTCGGGGGTACGGGGAGCTGTTTTTT; CDR3 protein: CASRFRGYGELFF
clone size: once; CDR3 length: 13; V gene: TRBV28; D gene: TRBD1; J gene: TRBJ2-7; CDR3 DNA: TGTGCCAGCGGACCGGGACAGGGTTACGAGCAGTACTTC; CDR3 protein: CASGPGQGYEQYF
clone size: large; CDR3 length: 14; V gene: TRBV2; D gene: .; J gene: TRBJ2-7; CDR3 DNA: TGTGCCAGCAGTGAAACGTCAGAAGCCTACGAGCAGTACTTC; CDR3 protein: CASSETSEAYEQYF
clone size: .; CDR3 length: 13; V gene: TRBV7-2; D gene: .; J gene: TRBJ2-1; CDR3 DNA: TGTGCCAGCAGCCGCGGGGACTACAATGAGCAGTTCTTC; CDR3 protein: CASSRGDYNEQFF
clone size: .; CDR3 length: 12; V gene: TRBV28; D gene: .; J gene: TRBJ1-3; CDR3 DNA: TGTGCCAGCAGTCCTGTCCGAAACACCATATATTTT; CDR3 protein: CASSPVRNTIYF
clone size: .; CDR3 length: 11; V gene: TRBV5-4; D gene: .; J gene: TRBJ2-1; CDR3 DNA: TGTGCCAGCAGCCTGCGGGGTGAGCAGTTCTTC; CDR3 protein: CASSLRGEQFF
clone size: .; CDR3 length: 15; V gene: TRBV19; D gene: .; J gene: TRBJ1-3; CDR3 DNA: TGTGCCAGTAGTATAAAGATAGACTCTGGAAACACCATATATTTT; CDR3 protein: CASSIKIDSGNTIYF
clone size: few; CDR3 length: 16; V gene: TRBV7-2; D gene: TRBD2; J gene: TRBJ2-2; CDR3 DNA: TGTGCCAGCAGCCCCCGGGAGGGGCGCCACACCGGGGAGCTGTTTTTT; CDR3 protein: CASSPREGRHTGELFF
clone size: .; CDR3 length: 15; V gene: TRBV18; D gene: .; J gene: TRBJ1-1; CDR3 DNA: TGTGCCAGCTCACCACCCCAGATATTGAACACTGAAGCTTTCTTT; CDR3 protein: CASSPPQILNTEAFF
clone size: .; CDR3 length: 17; V gene: TRBV5-1; D gene: TRBD1; J gene: TRBJ1-1; CDR3 DNA: TGCGCCAGCAGCATACGAACGCTTACAGGGGGGCACACTGAAGCTTTCTTT; CDR3 protein: CASSIRTLTGGHTEAFF
clone size: .; CDR3 length: 17; V gene: TRBV23-1; D gene: .; J gene: TRBJ2-3; CDR3 DNA: TGCGCCAGTATGGCCCGACTTTCGGGGTCCAGCACAGATACGCAGTATTTT; CDR3 protein: CASMARLSGSSTDTQYF
clone size: .; CDR3 length: 16; V gene: TRBV6-5; D gene: TRBD1; J gene: TRBJ1-2; CDR3 DNA: TGTGCCAGCAGTTCGGGGACAGGTGGCTTCAACTATGGCTACACCTTC; CDR3 protein: CASSSGTGGFNYGYTF
clone size: .; CDR3 length: 15; V gene: TRBV4-3; D gene: TRBD2; J gene: TRBJ2-7; CDR3 DNA: TGCGCCAGCAGCCAAGAACTAGCGGGGGGGCGCGAGCAGTACTTC; CDR3 protein: CASSQELAGGREQYF
clone size: few; CDR3 length: 13; V gene: TRBV5-1; D gene: TRBD1; J gene: TRBJ1-2; CDR3 DNA: TGCGCCAGCAGCTTGGAACAGGGGTATGGCTACACCTTC; CDR3 protein: CASSLEQGYGYTF
clone size: .; CDR3 length: 17; V gene: TRBV27; D gene: .; J gene: TRBJ1-2; CDR3 DNA: TGTGCCAGCAAAGTGGGCCGGGGGGGCGCTACTAACTATGGCTACACCTTC; CDR3 protein: CASKVGRGGATNYGYTF
clone size: .; CDR3 length: 15; V gene: TRBV5-4; D gene: TRBD1; J gene: TRBJ2-6; CDR3 DNA: TGTGCCAGCAGCTTGACAGGGGCTGGGGCCAACGTCCTGACTTTC; CDR3 protein: CASSLTGAGANVLTF
clone size: .; CDR3 length: 17; V gene: TRBV5-4; D gene: TRBD2; J gene: TRBJ2-1; CDR3 DNA: TGTGCCAGCGCACCTCGGGGGGTGGCAGCTTCCTACAATGAGCAGTTCTTC; CDR3 protein: CASAPRGVAASYNEQFF
clone size: .; CDR3 length: 13; V gene: TRBV18; D gene: .; J gene: TRBJ2-7; CDR3 DNA: TGTGCCAGCTCACCGGACAGCCACTACGAGCAGTACTTC; CDR3 protein: CASSPDSHYEQYF
clone size: .; CDR3 length: 14; V gene: TRBV11-2; D gene: .; J gene: TRBJ1-1; CDR3 DNA: TGTGCCAGCAGCTTAACGCAGGGGAACACTGAAGCTTTCTTT; CDR3 protein: CASSLTQGNTEAFF
clone size: .; CDR3 length: 16; V gene: TRBV9; D gene: .; J gene: TRBJ2-3; CDR3 DNA: TGTGCCAGCAGCGTAGCCCCAAGGGGGAACACAGATACGCAGTATTTT; CDR3 protein: CASSVAPRGNTDTQYF
clone size: once; CDR3 length: 17; V gene: TRBV4-1; D gene: .; J gene: TRBJ2-2; CDR3 DNA: TGCGCCAGCAGCCCCCCTCCCGGATCCCCGGGGGCCGGGGAGCTGTTTTTT; CDR3 protein: CASSPPPGSPGAGELFF
clone size: .; CDR3 length: 17; V gene: TRBV4-3; D gene: .; J gene: TRBJ2-4; CDR3 DNA: TGCGCCAGCAGCCAAGATCGATCGGGGGTAGCCAAAAACATTCAGTACTTC; CDR3 protein: CASSQDRSGVAKNIQYF
clone size: .; CDR3 length: 13; V gene: TRBV7-9; D gene: .; J gene: TRBJ1-4; CDR3 DNA: TGTGCCAGCAGCTTGGACGCAGGGGAAAAACTGTTTTTT; CDR3 protein: CASSLDAGEKLFF
clone size: few; CDR3 length: 14; V gene: TRBV7-8; D gene: .; J gene: TRBJ1-2; CDR3 DNA: TGTGCCAGCAGCAAGACAGGCAGTTACTATGGCTACACCTTC; CDR3 protein: CASSKTGSYYGYTF
clone size: .; CDR3 length: 14; V gene: TRBV19; D gene: .; J gene: TRBJ1-3; CDR3 DNA: TGTGCCAGTACTGGGACTGACGCTGGAAACACCATATATTTT; CDR3 protein: CASTGTDAGNTIYF
clone size: few; CDR3 length: 15; V gene: TRBV23-1; D gene: TRBD1; J gene: TRBJ1-4; CDR3 DNA: TGCGCCAGCAGTCGTCGACAGGGAAGGAATGAAAAACTGTTTTTT; CDR3 protein: CASSRRQGRNEKLFF
clone size: few; CDR3 length: 16; V gene: TRBV7-2; D gene: .; J gene: TRBJ1-2; CDR3 DNA: TGTGCCAGCAGACTTATACAGGGTCCCCAGCCCTATGGCTACACCTTC; CDR3 protein: CASRLIQGPQPYGYTF